This TCR beta chain emerged from a study of T cell responses to AZD1222 COVID-19 vaccine. The study, taken as a whole, reports: White British ancestry dominated among donors, who included more females, and clonal diversity was possibly underestimated.

Libraries were prepared by immunoSEQ multiplex PCR; TCRdb keeps only in-frame clonotypes and omits some of them. Here the sample spans around 170,000 clones, roughly 91% being singletons. There are 15 residues in the CDR3. V lost 7 bases and J 0 bases, leaving 13 bases between the germline ends. Germline CDR1 and CDR2: LNHDA and SQIVND (reference sequence). In regard to this clone: Its matching antigen is unknown.

Sequenced here: peripheral blood, sampled on day 0 of AZD1222 vaccination. This sequence joins TRBV19 and TRBJ1-3; the D gene is possibly TRBD1 (5 bases). The receptor comes from an adult in good health. The CDR3: CASIQGRSSGNTIYF. The CDR3 bases are TGTGCCAGTATTCAGGGACGGAGCTCTGGAAACACCATATATTTT.